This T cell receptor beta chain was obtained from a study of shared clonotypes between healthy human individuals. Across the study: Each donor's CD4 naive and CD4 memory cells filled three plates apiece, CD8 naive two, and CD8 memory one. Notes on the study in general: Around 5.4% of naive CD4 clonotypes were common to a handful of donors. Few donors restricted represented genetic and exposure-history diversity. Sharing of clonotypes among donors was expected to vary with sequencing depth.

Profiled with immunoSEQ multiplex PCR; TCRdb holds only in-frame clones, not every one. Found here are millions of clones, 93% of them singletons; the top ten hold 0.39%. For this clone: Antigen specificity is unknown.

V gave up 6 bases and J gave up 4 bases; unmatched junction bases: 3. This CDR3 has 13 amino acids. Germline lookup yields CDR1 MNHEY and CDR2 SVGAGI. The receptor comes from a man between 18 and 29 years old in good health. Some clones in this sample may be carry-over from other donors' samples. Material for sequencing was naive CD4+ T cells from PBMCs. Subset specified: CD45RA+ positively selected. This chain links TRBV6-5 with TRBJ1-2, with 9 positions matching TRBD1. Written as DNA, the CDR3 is TGTGCCAGCAGAGGGACAGGGACCTATGGCTACACCTTC. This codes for CASRGTGTYGYTF.